One sample yielded the 27 T cell receptor beta chains listed below, sequenced in a study. TRBV12-4/TRBJ1-2 clonotypes were amplified with adaptor-ligated barcode primers. TCRdb processed the multiplex PCR reads anew with MiXCR; each CDR3 protein has one entry. The sample includes about 910 distinct CDR3 sequences, around 2.9% seen only once; the top ten take roughly 50%. Cells sorted as Tregs were CD4+, CD25+ and CD127-/low. The sample taken for sequencing was tumor-infiltrating Tregs sorted from the breast tumor. The receptors here all came from a female donor with breast cancer.

This clonotype is judged medium-sized. This chain connects TRBV12-3 or TRBV12-4 to TRBJ1-2; 7 positions match TRBD1. This CDR3 comprises 14 residues. V gave up 7 bases and J gave up 9 bases; unmatched junction bases: 14. The CDR3 spells CASTRTGTALSYTF. The DNA for the CDR3 is TGTGCCAGCACCAGAACCGGGACAGCATTGAGCTACACCTTC.

By share, this clonotype ranks as medium-sized (0.01 to 0.1%). The genes are TRBV12-3 or TRBV12-4 and TRBJ1-2; no definite D call. The ends were cut back, 3 bases at V and 4 bases at J, with 12 bases in the middle. This CDR3 spans 14 amino acids. CDR3 protein: CASSLSLGSYGYTF. The CDR3 DNA sequence: TGTGCCAGCAGTTTGTCACTAGGGAGCTATGGCTACACCTTC.

This rearrangement joins TRBV12-3 or TRBV12-4 to TRBJ1-2; a possible D gene is TRBD1 (6 bases). The CDR3 length is 14 residues. Trimming shortened V by 4 bases and J by 4 bases, and 13 bases separated the two germline ends. This chain's CDR3 is CASSSLTGSYGYTF. The CDR3 DNA reads as TGTGCCAGCAGTTCACTCACAGGGTCCTATGGCTACACCTTC.

This clonotype is classed as hyperexpanded (1% or more). This chain links TRBV12-3 or TRBV12-4 with TRBJ1-2, with a weak D call TRBD1 (6 bases). The germline V and J ends were trimmed by 3 bases and 4 bases, with 12 bases remaining between them. This CDR3 is built from 14 residues. The CDR3 DNA reads TGTGCCAGCAGTTTTCAGGGGCAACCCTATGGCTACACCTTC. It encodes CASSFQGQPYGYTF.

In its sample, this clonotype is medium-sized. The chain carries TRBV12-3 or TRBV12-4 and TRBJ1-2, with no clear D. Deletions cut 3 bases from V and 5 bases from J, with 10 bases between. This CDR3 is built from 13 residues. This CDR3 reads CASSFSGSYGYTF. The CDR3 nucleotides are TGTGCCAGCAGTTTCTCGGGGAGTTATGGCTACACCTTC.

This clonotype is termed medium-sized (0.01 to 0.1%). The chain recombines TRBV12-3 or TRBV12-4 with TRBJ1-2; D is unresolved. Trimming took 4 bases from V and 0 from J, leaving 6 bases between them. The CDR3 runs 13 residues. The CDR3 DNA follows: TGTGCCAGCAGTTGGGAAGCTAACTATGGCTACACCTTC. It specifies CASSWEANYGYTF.

This clonotype was seen at least ten times. A single base separates this from a much larger clone, so it may be a read error. The V and J genes are TRBV12-3 or TRBV12-4 and TRBJ1-2; D is ambiguous. The CDR3 is 14 residues long. The CDR3 DNA follows: TGTGCCAGCGCCCTGTTTACGTTAGGCTATGACTACACCTTC. As protein: CASALFTLGYDYTF.

By sample share, this clonotype is medium-sized (0.01 to 0.1%). V usage is TRBV12-3 or TRBV12-4 and J usage is TRBJ1-2, with D possibly matching TRBD1 (5 bases). Trimming removed 2 bases at V and 2 bases at J, with 12 bases between. The CDR3 is made up of 15 amino acids. The DNA of the CDR3 is TGTGCCAGCAGTTTATCGGCAGGGAAGAACTATGGCTACACCTTC. As protein: CASSLSAGKNYGYTF.

Sample share makes this clonotype medium-sized. The V gene is TRBV12-3 or TRBV12-4, the J gene TRBJ1-2, with no clear D. Trimming took off 5 bases at V and 1 base at J, with 5 bases between the two ends. CDR3 size: 12 residues. The CDR3 DNA reads as TGTGCCAGCAGTCTGGGTAACTATGGCTACACCTTC. This sequence encodes CASSLGNYGYTF.

By sample share, this clonotype is medium-sized (0.01 to 0.1%). The genes are TRBV12-3 or TRBV12-4 and TRBJ1-2; unclear D gene. The CDR3 spans 11 residues. The V end lost 4 bases, the J end lost 7 bases, and 7 bases lay between the germline ends. Here the CDR3 DNA reads TGTGCCAGCAGTTCCCTGCGTGGCTACACCTTC. It codes for CASSSLRGYTF.

With regard to this clonotype: One end of the junction fails to match germline, which may point to a read error. The J gene is TRBJ1-2, the V gene TRBV12-3 or TRBV12-4; 7 bases are a match to TRBD1. The CDR3 is 13 amino acids. CDR3 sequence: CTSSLQGFGDYTF. Here the CDR3 DNA reads TGTACCAGCAGTTTACAGGGGTTTGGCGACTACACCTTC.

By share, this clonotype ranks as medium-sized. V usage is TRBV12-3 or TRBV12-4 and J usage is TRBJ1-2; a possible D gene is TRBD1 (6 bases). The CDR3 spans 11 residues. V lost 9 bases, J lost 5 bases, and 10 bases lay in between. CDR3 sequence (DNA): TGTGCCAGTGCCAGGGGATATGGCTACACCTTC. Its protein is CASARGYGYTF.

Turning to this clonotype: Its ends do not fully match the called genes, so a read error is possible. The V gene is TRBV12-3 or TRBV12-4, the J gene TRBJ1-2, with D perhaps TRBD1 (5 bases). The CDR3 totals 11 residues. The chain's CDR3 is CASSLGTGHTF. The CDR3 DNA follows: TGTGCCAGCAGCTTAGGGACCGGGCACACCTTC.

This clonotype ranks as medium-sized. V is TRBV12-3 or TRBV12-4 and J is TRBJ1-2, with D unclear. The CDR3 has 15 amino acids. The V end was cut by 2 bases, the J end by 4 bases, with 14 bases between. CDR3 sequence (DNA): TGTGCCAGCAGTTTAACCCAGAGAGTTGGCTATGGCTACACCTTC. Residues: CASSLTQRVGYGYTF.

This clonotype qualifies as medium-sized. The CDR3 is CASRRDGSGLYGYTF. The CDR3 DNA reads TGTGCCAGCAGAAGGGATGGGTCTGGGCTCTATGGCTACACCTTC. J is TRBJ1-2 and V is TRBV12-3 or TRBV12-4; no firm D call. The CDR3 contains 15 residues. V shed 6 bases and J shed 4 bases, with 18 bases lying between them.

This clonotype occurred many times. The chain carries TRBV12-3 or TRBV12-4 and TRBJ1-2; TRBD1 might be the D (5 bases). Trimming took off 5 bases at V and 4 bases at J, with 20 bases between the two ends. The CDR3 sequence is 16 residues long. In DNA, the CDR3 is TGTGCCAGCAGTCCCTTCTCCGGGACTGGGAGCTATGGCTACACCTTC. Translated, it gives CASSPFSGTGSYGYTF.

This clonotype is medium-sized (0.01 to 0.1%). This chain uses TRBV12-3 or TRBV12-4 with TRBJ1-2; D is perhaps TRBD1 (6 bases). The V and J ends lost 3 bases and 2 bases respectively, with 13 bases between them. The CDR3 is 15 amino acids. CDR3 sequence reads: CASSLGLGQNYGYTF. DNA for the CDR3: TGTGCCAGCAGTTTGGGCCTTGGACAGAACTATGGCTACACCTTC.

This clonotype rates as medium-sized. This chain links TRBV12-3 or TRBV12-4 with TRBJ1-2; D remains unclear. The CDR3 covers 12 residues. V lost 2 bases and J 8 bases, leaving 9 bases between the germline ends. This CDR3 is CASSLLPSGYTF. DNA of the CDR3: TGTGCCAGCAGTTTACTTCCGAGCGGCTACACCTTC.

This clonotype qualifies as medium-sized. This could be a read error, since a much larger clone is one nucleotide away. The gene calls are TRBV12-3 or TRBV12-4 and TRBJ1-2; D remains unclear. V was cut by 0 bases and J by 0 bases, with 8 bases left in between. This CDR3 region has 15 residues. The CDR3 coding sequence is TGTGCCAGCAGTTTAGCGTACGGCCCTAACTATGGCTACACCTTC. This encodes CASSLAYGPNYGYTF.

This clonotype is termed large. V gene TRBV12-3 or TRBV12-4 combines with J gene TRBJ1-2, with D unresolved. CDR3 length equals 14 residues. The germline V and J ends were trimmed by 4 bases and 0 bases, with 9 bases remaining between them. The CDR3 bases are TGTGCCAGCAGTTCTTTGGGCACTAACTATGGCTACACCTTC. It is translated as CASSSLGTNYGYTF.

This clonotype is large (0.1 to 1%) by share. The chain carries TRBV12-3 or TRBV12-4 and TRBJ1-2; TRBD1 matches 8 bases. The CDR3 is made up of 16 amino acids. With 3 bases clipped from V and 2 bases from J, the junction kept 8 bases outside the gene matches. The CDR3 bases are TGTGCCAGCAGTTTTACAACCGGGACAGGCAACTATGGCTACACCTTC. Its protein product is CASSFTTGTGNYGYTF.

This clonotype is classed as medium-sized. The V gene is TRBV12-3 or TRBV12-4, the J gene TRBJ1-2; perhaps TRBD1 as D (5 bases). Trimming removed 5 bases from V and 4 bases from J, with 14 bases in between. This CDR3 has 14 residues. The CDR3 loop reads CASSRDQGAYGYTF. The CDR3 DNA is TGTGCCAGCAGTCGGGATCAGGGAGCCTATGGCTACACCTTC.

This clonotype counts as large (0.1 to 1%). The rearrangement uses TRBV12-3 or TRBV12-4 and TRBJ1-2; D call uncertain. The CDR3 totals 11 residues. Trimming took 4 bases from V and 4 from J, leaving 4 bases between them. Here the CDR3 DNA reads TGTGCCAGCAGTTATGGCTATGGCTACACCTTC. This codes for CASSYGYGYTF.

This clonotype was seen repeatedly, ten times or more. The chain joins TRBV12-3 or TRBV12-4 to TRBJ1-2, with TRBD1 identical over 8 bases. V shed 4 bases, J shed 5 bases, and the junction held 12 bases outside the gene matches. The CDR3 has 16 residues. CDR3: CASSSSGTGRAYGYTF. Written as DNA, the CDR3 is TGTGCCAGCAGTTCCTCCGGGACAGGACGGGCGTATGGCTACACCTTC.

By share, this clonotype ranks as medium-sized. This chain uses TRBV12-3 or TRBV12-4 with TRBJ1-2; D uncertain. CDR3 length: 11 residues. V shed 2 bases and J shed 2 bases, with 0 bases lying between them. The CDR3 protein is CASSLNYGYTF. The CDR3 DNA follows: TGTGCCAGCAGTTTAAACTATGGCTACACCTTC.

This clonotype rates as medium-sized. This chain connects TRBV12-3 or TRBV12-4 to TRBJ1-2; tentatively, D is TRBD1 (6 bases). Trimming cost V 6 bases and J 4 bases, with 12 bases left between them. The CDR3 length is 13 residues. The CDR3 DNA reads as TGTGCCAGCAGCATACCAGGGGCCTATGGCTACACCTTC. It translates to CASSIPGAYGYTF.

This clonotype is deemed medium-sized. CDR3 nucleotide sequence: TGTGCCAGCAGTGGGACAGAACACTATGGCTACACCTTC. Its protein is CASSGTEHYGYTF. The chain couples TRBV12-3 or TRBV12-4 to TRBJ1-2; 7 nucleotides align to TRBD1. CDR3 length equals 13 residues. V gave up 5 bases and J gave up 3 bases; unmatched junction bases: 3.